Presented here are 3 T cell receptor beta chains from one specimen sequenced in a study of shared clonotypes between healthy human individuals. TCRdb's table, derived via immunoSEQ multiplex PCR, lists solely in-frame clones and lacks some. Of about 490,000 clones listed, more than 75% are singletons. The sequenced sample consisted of PBMCs. All receptors derive from a woman aged 40 to 50 in good health. Some clones in this sample may be carry-over from other donors' samples.

In the case of this clone: This is likely an artifact of a read error, given a far larger clone one base away. Other DNA sequences from this sample encode an identical CDR3 as well. V usage is TRBV2 and J usage is TRBJ2-2, with D hard to call. Trimming took 9 bases from V and 3 from J, leaving 14 bases between them. The CDR3 covers 14 residues. The germline gives CDR1 SNHLY, CDR2 FYNNEI. CDR3 nucleotides: TGTGCCAGTTTCTTGTCCCGGGACACCGGGGAGCTGTTTTTT. This codes for CASFLSRDTGELFF. Complete variable domain (other parts from reference TRBV2 and TRBJ2-2): EPEVTQTPSHQVTQMGQEVILRCVPISNHLYFYWYRQILGQKVEFLVSFYNNEISEKSEIFDDQFSVERPDGSNFTLKIRSTKLEDSAMYFCASFLSRDTGELFFGEGSRLTVL.

Details on this clone: This may be a read error, as it is one base from a much larger clone. The chain carries TRBV7-7 and TRBJ2-5, with D possibly matching TRBD1 (5 bases). CDR1 is SSHAT, CDR2 FNYEAQ, per germline (reference sequence). The V end was cut by 3 bases, the J end by 2 bases, with 7 bases between. CDR3 length: 13 amino acids. CDR3 sequence reads: CASSLDTQETQYF. CDR3 in DNA: TGTGCCAGCAGCTTGGACACGCAAGAGACCCAGTACTTC.

V gene TRBV9 combines with J gene TRBJ2-1; 12 nucleotides agree with TRBD2. The V gene's germline CDR1 is SGDLS and CDR2 YYNGEE. The CDR3 length is 15 residues. J was trimmed by 6 bases and V by 1 base; bases with no gene match: 2. The CDR3 region has the DNA TGTGCCAGCAGCGTACTAGCGGGAGGGTCCAATGAGCAGTTCTTC. It is translated as CASSVLAGGSNEQFF. The full variable domain, in which reference TRBV9 and TRBJ2-1 provide the parts outside the CDR3, is DSGVTQTPKHLITATGQRVTLRCSPRSGDLSVYWYQQSLDQGLQFLIQYYNGEERAKGNILERFSAQQFPDLHSELNLSSLELGDSALYFCASSVLAGGSNEQFFGPGTRLTVL.